This TCR beta chain is drawn from a study of control samples from healthy donors and cancer patients. The ends were cut back, 5 bases at V and 12 bases at J, with 11 bases in the middle. The length of the CDR3 is 11 residues. TCRdb keeps only in-frame clones here, not all; method: immunoSEQ multiplex PCR. The data hold around 130,000 clones, with 85% to 95% observed a single time. The chain has TRBV12-3 or TRBV12-4 and TRBJ2-1; D is ambiguous. The sample taken for sequencing was PBMCs. This TCR was sampled from a man aged 45-65 years with head and neck cancer. The CDR3 nucleotides are TGTGCCAGCAGTACCCGACTTTGGCAGTTCTTC. This sequence encodes CASSTRLWQFF.